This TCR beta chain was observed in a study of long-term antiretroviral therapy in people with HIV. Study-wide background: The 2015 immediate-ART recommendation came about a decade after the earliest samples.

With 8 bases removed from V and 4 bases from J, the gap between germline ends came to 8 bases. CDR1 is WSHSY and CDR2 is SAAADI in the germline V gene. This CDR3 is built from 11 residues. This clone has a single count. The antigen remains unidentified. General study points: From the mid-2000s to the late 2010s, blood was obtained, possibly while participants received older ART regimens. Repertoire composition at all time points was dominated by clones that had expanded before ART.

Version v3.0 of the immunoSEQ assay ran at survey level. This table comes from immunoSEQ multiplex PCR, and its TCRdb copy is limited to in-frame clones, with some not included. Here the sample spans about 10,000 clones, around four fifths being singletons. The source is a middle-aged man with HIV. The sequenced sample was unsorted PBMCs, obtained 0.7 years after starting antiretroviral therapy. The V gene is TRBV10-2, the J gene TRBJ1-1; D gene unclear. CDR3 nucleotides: TGCGCCAGCTGGGATTTCACTGAAGCTTTCTTT. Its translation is CASWDFTEAFF.